These 30 T cell receptor beta chains originate from one sample sequenced in a study of shared clonotypes between healthy human individuals. Only in-frame clones appear in the TCRdb table, and some are missing; sequencing was by immunoSEQ multiplex PCR. Found here are about 580,000 clones, roughly 98% of them singletons; the top ten hold less than 0.35%. Terminally differentiated effector memory CD45RA+ cells were excluded from the naive CD8 cells, which were CD45RO-negative and positively selected for CCR7. Material for sequencing was naive CD8+ T cells sorted from blood. These receptors were taken from a man aged 30 to 45 in good health.

A word on this clone: Other DNA sequences in the same sample also yield this CDR3. The chain combines TRBV4-1 with TRBJ2-7; D not resolved. V was clipped by 0 bases and J by 2 bases, with 5 bases between them. The CDR3 extends over 13 amino acids. CDR1 is MGHRA and CDR2 is YSYEKL in the germline V gene. In DNA, the CDR3 is TGCGCCAGCAGCCAAGAGGCACCCTACGAGCAGTACTTC. This sequence encodes CASSQEAPYEQYF.

The chain combines TRBV27 with TRBJ1-5; 7 bases are shared with TRBD1. CDR3 length: 14 residues. Trimming removed 0 bases from V and 7 bases from J; junction bases left unmatched: 3. Germline CDR1 reads MNHEY; CDR2 reads SMNVEV (reference sequence). CDR3: CASSLSGQPQPQHF. CDR3 sequence (DNA): TGTGCCAGCAGTTTATCGGGACAGCCACAGCCCCAGCATTTT.

This chain joins TRBV12-2 and TRBJ2-6. TRBV12-2 is tagged as a pseudogene. This CDR3 is built from 19 residues. The CDR3 spells CASRLGSSVQGPGANVLTF. The CDR3 DNA is TGTGCAAGTCGCTTAGGTTCCTCAGTCCAAGGGCCTGGGGCCAACGTCCTGACTTTC.

The chain employs TRBV25-1 and TRBJ1-1, with a possible D match to TRBD1 (5 bases). The CDR3 extends over 12 amino acids. The germline V gene has CDR1 MGHDK and CDR2 SYGVNS. Trimming took 9 bases from V and 2 from J, leaving 10 bases between them. The CDR3 coding sequence is TGTGCCAGGGGGGACCTCAACACTGAAGCTTTCTTT. Translating it yields CARGDLNTEAFF.

The chain couples TRBV5-4 to TRBJ1-2; 8 nucleotides match TRBD1. CDR1 and CDR2 from the germline V gene are SGHNT and YYREEE (reference sequence). This CDR3 has 14 amino acids. V lost 2 bases, J lost 4 bases, and 4 bases stayed unmatched. The CDR3: CASSFRTGLYGYTF. CDR3 sequence (DNA): TGTGCCAGCAGCTTTAGGACAGGGCTCTATGGCTACACCTTC.

V is TRBV7-9 and J is TRBJ2-1, with TRBD2 identical over 8 bases. CDR1 SEHNR and CDR2 FQNEAQ come from the germline V gene (reference sequence). The CDR3 extends over 13 amino acids. V gave up 6 bases and J gave up 8 bases; unmatched junction bases: 6. Written as DNA, the CDR3 is TGTGCCAGCAGTTTTGGGACTAGTGATGAGCAGTTCTTC. Amino acids: CASSFGTSDEQFF.

This chain links TRBV11-2 with TRBJ2-5; weak D call: TRBD1 (6 bases). V lost 1 base and J 4 bases, leaving 16 bases between the germline ends. In germline, CDR1 is SGHAT, CDR2 FQNNGV. The CDR3 runs 16 residues. The CDR3 coding sequence is TGTGCCAGCAGCTTAGGGTGGGGGCCGAGAGGAGAGACCCAGTACTTC. Its translation is CASSLGWGPRGETQYF. The whole variable domain, filled in from reference TRBV11-2 and TRBJ2-5, reads EAGVAQSPRYKIIEKRQSVAFWCNPISGHATLYWYQQILGQGPKLLIQFQNNGVVDDSQLPKDRFSAERLKGVDSTLKIQPAKLEDSAVYLCASSLGWGPRGETQYFGPGTRLLVL.

This chain joins TRBV27 and TRBJ1-2; the D is unclear. V was clipped by 10 bases and J by 7 bases, with 13 bases between them. Germline V gene sequence: CDR1 MNHEY, CDR2 SMNVEV (reference sequence). This CDR3 has 11 residues. In nucleotides, the CDR3 is TGTGCCACCGGGAGTTGGGGTGGCTACACCTTC. This gives the protein CATGSWGGYTF.

The rearrangement uses TRBV10-3 and TRBJ2-2; maybe TRBD2 (6 bases). Germline-derived CDR1 and CDR2 are ENHRY and SYGVKD. CDR3 size: 19 residues. V lost 4 bases, J lost 0 bases, and 21 bases lay in between. CDR3 region: CAISGGTGMKWANTGELFF. The CDR3, as DNA: TGTGCCATCAGTGGAGGGACTGGAATGAAATGGGCGAACACCGGGGAGCTGTTTTTT.

The chain has TRBV5-1 and TRBJ2-2; 9 bases are a match to TRBD2. The CDR3 has 16 amino acids. V was pared by 4 bases and J by 2 bases, with 6 bases of the junction left unmatched. The germline V gene has CDR1 SGHRS and CDR2 YFSETQ. CDR3 in DNA: TGCGCCAGCAGCCCCCTGACTAGCGGTAACACCGGGGAGCTGTTTTTT. Protein product: CASSPLTSGNTGELFF.

The chain carries TRBV6-6 and TRBJ1-2; D is uncertain. The CDR3 is 11 amino acids. The V gene's germline CDR1 is MNHNY and CDR2 SVGAGI (reference sequence). Trimming stripped 5 bases from V and 2 bases from J, with 3 bases between. DNA of the CDR3: TGTGCCAGCAGTCCGAACTATGGCTACACCTTC. This encodes CASSPNYGYTF.

The rearrangement joins TRBV4-3 to TRBJ2-1, with TRBD2 matching 11 bases. Germline loops: CDR1 LGHNA, CDR2 YSLEER. CDR3 length equals 17 residues. V lost 2 bases and J lost 5; bases outside the gene matches: 8. In nucleotides, the CDR3 is TGCGCCAGCAGCCAAACAAGAGGGACTAGCGGCCACAATGAGCAGTTCTTC. It translates to CASSQTRGTSGHNEQFF.

The rearrangement links TRBV4-1 to TRBJ2-7; 9 bases fit TRBD2. Germline V gene lookup returns CDR1 MGHRA and CDR2 YSYEKL. The trim removed 4 bases at V and 3 bases at J, leaving 7 bases unmatched. The CDR3 extends over 15 amino acids. Written as DNA, the CDR3 is TGCGCCAGCAGCCTATTAGCGGGAGTCAACTACGAGCAGTACTTC. Its translation: CASSLLAGVNYEQYF.

J is TRBJ2-3 and V is TRBV15, with D hard to call. The germline V and J ends were trimmed by 4 bases and 4 bases, with 3 bases remaining between them. This CDR3 contains 11 residues. Per germline, CDR1 LNHNV and CDR2 YYDKDF (reference sequence). CDR3 bases: TGTGCCACCAGCAAAGCAGATACGCAGTATTTT. It yields the protein CATSKADTQYF.

With regard to this clone: The same CDR3 can be traced to other DNA sequences in this sample. This chain uses TRBV11-2 with TRBJ2-1; the match to TRBD2 covers 11 bases. This CDR3 is built from 15 residues. V trimming: 1 base; J trimming: 4 bases; junction bases outside the gene matches: 0. Per the germline V gene, CDR1 is SGHAT and CDR2 is FQNNGV. As DNA, the CDR3 is TGTGCCAGCAGCTTAGTAGCGGGAGGGTACAATGAGCAGTTCTTC. Translation: CASSLVAGGYNEQFF.

This clone was seen just once. Distinct nucleotide sequences in the sample also encode this CDR3. The chain carries TRBV7-9 and TRBJ1-1; tentative D call: TRBD1 (6 bases). There are 12 residues in the CDR3. Trimming took 0 bases from V and 8 from J, leaving 7 bases between them. Per germline, CDR1 SEHNR and CDR2 FQNEAQ (reference sequence). The CDR3 DNA sequence: TGTGCCAGCAGCTTAGCTGGGGGCGAAGCTTTCTTT. This sequence encodes CASSLAGGEAFF.

V gene TRBV7-3 combines with J gene TRBJ2-5; D gene ambiguous. This CDR3 has 11 residues. Germline CDR1 and CDR2: SGHTA and FQGTGA. V was pared by 4 bases and J by 1 base, with 1 base between. CDR3 loop: CASSSQETQYF. The CDR3 DNA is TGTGCCAGCAGCTCCCAAGAGACCCAGTACTTC. The complete variable domain, with remaining parts taken from reference TRBV7-3 and TRBJ2-5, reads GAGVSQTPSNKVTEKGKYVELRCDPISGHTALYWYRQSLGQGPEFLIYFQGTGAADDSGLPNDRFFAVRPEGSVSTLKIQRTERGDSAVYLCASSSQETQYFGPGTRLLVL.

The rearrangement joins TRBV10-1 to TRBJ2-7, with TRBD2 matching 7 bases. The junction had 12 bases not matched to a gene; V was cut back by 8 bases and J by 2 bases. CDR3 size: 15 residues. Germline V gene sequence: CDR1 WNHNN, CDR2 SYGVQD (reference sequence). Written as DNA, the CDR3 is TGCGCCAGCCGGTTTGGGAGGGAGTTAACCTACGAGCAGTACTTC. It specifies CASRFGRELTYEQYF.

V gene TRBV6-1 combines with J gene TRBJ2-7, with a tentative D call TRBD2 (5 bases). Germline CDR1 reads MNHNS; CDR2 reads SASEGT. The CDR3 is 13 residues long. V lost 5 bases to trimming and J lost 5 bases, with 13 bases between them. CDR3 in DNA: TGTGCCAGCAGTCGGGTAATCGGGGACGAGCAGTACTTC. It translates to CASSRVIGDEQYF.

The chain uses TRBV25-1 and TRBJ2-2; D is unclear. This CDR3 has 12 amino acids. The V and J ends lost 5 bases and 2 bases respectively, with 3 bases between them. Germline V gives CDR1 MGHDK, CDR2 SYGVNS. CDR3 nucleotides: TGTGCCAGCAGTTTTAACACCGGGGAGCTGTTTTTT. It is translated as CASSFNTGELFF.

The V gene is TRBV29-1, the J gene TRBJ2-7, with D perhaps matching TRBD1 (6 bases). The CDR3 covers 14 residues. Trimming pared 1 base from V and 2 bases from J, leaving 12 bases between. The germline gives CDR1 SQVTM, CDR2 ANQGSEA. CDR3 sequence (DNA): TGCAGCGTTGAAGCGGGACAAGGCACCTACGAGCAGTACTTC. Its protein is CSVEAGQGTYEQYF.

J is TRBJ2-6 and V is TRBV7-9; 7 nucleotides align to TRBD2. The V segment lost 6 bases and the J segment 2 bases; nucleotides outside the gene matches: 4. CDR1 is SEHNR, CDR2 FQNEAQ, per germline (reference sequence). The CDR3 is made up of 15 amino acids. CDR3 residues: CASRGREAGANVLTF. The CDR3 coding sequence is TGTGCCAGCAGGGGACGGGAGGCTGGGGCCAACGTCCTGACTTTC.

The chain joins TRBV7-2 to TRBJ1-1; D remains ambiguous. The CDR3 totals 15 residues. Germline V lookup: CDR1 SGHTA, CDR2 FQGNSA. Trimming cost V 2 bases and J 8 bases, with 18 bases left between them. DNA of the CDR3: TGTGCCAGCAGCTTAACTCCCCCTTCAGGTGTGGAAGCTTTCTTT. It specifies CASSLTPPSGVEAFF.

The chain combines TRBV4-3 with TRBJ2-1, with 7 bases matching TRBD2. Germline-derived CDR1 and CDR2 are LGHNA and YSLEER. The V segment lost 0 bases and the J segment 10 bases; nucleotides outside the gene matches: 3. The CDR3 length is 13 residues. The DNA for the CDR3 is TGCGCCAGCAGCCAAGATCGGGGGGAAGAGCAGTTCTTC. It codes for CASSQDRGEEQFF.

As concerns this clone: Other DNA sequences in the same sample also yield this CDR3. The chain uses TRBV27 and TRBJ1-1; D gene uncertain. Germline CDR1 MNHEY, CDR2 SMNVEV (reference sequence). The V gene lost 3 bases and the J gene lost 0 bases, with 5 bases spanning the gap. This CDR3 contains 13 residues. CDR3 amino acids: CASSLTLNTEAFF. The CDR3 coding sequence is TGTGCCAGCAGTTTGACATTGAACACTGAAGCTTTCTTT.

This clone was recorded only once. V and J are TRBV29-1 and TRBJ2-7, with 9 nucleotides matching TRBD1. In germline, CDR1 is SQVTM, CDR2 ANQGSEA. Trimming removed 7 bases from V and 3 bases from J; junction bases left unmatched: 4. The CDR3 spans 12 residues. The CDR3 nucleotides read TGCAGCGCGGGACAGGGCGGCTACGAGCAGTACTTC. This encodes CSAGQGGYEQYF.

The chain employs TRBV7-9 and TRBJ2-1, with D unresolved. The CDR3 is 14 amino acids. Between the trimmed V and J ends, which lost 5 bases and 7 bases, there was a span of 15 bases. Germline V gives CDR1 SEHNR, CDR2 FQNEAQ (reference sequence). CDR3 protein: CASSTDLLRNEQFF. The CDR3, as DNA: TGTGCCAGCAGCACGGACCTATTAAGGAATGAGCAGTTCTTC.

The chain links TRBV7-9 to TRBJ1-4; no firm D call. From germline, CDR1 is SEHNR and CDR2 FQNEAQ (reference sequence). V lost 5 bases and J 14 bases, leaving 15 bases between the germline ends. CDR3 length: 12 residues. For the CDR3, the DNA is TGTGCCAGCAGCCGAGGGCGGCTCGAGCTGTTTTTT. It translates to CASSRGRLELFF.

The rearrangement joins TRBV7-8 to TRBJ1-3, with D uncertain. Trimming removed 2 bases from V and 0 bases from J, with 23 bases in between. Germline loops: CDR1 SGHVS, CDR2 FQNEAQ. The CDR3 spans 20 residues. CDR3 in DNA: TGTGCCAGCAGCTTAATCCGATTGTGGAGGTTAACTAGCTCTGGAAACACCATATATTTT. Translating it yields CASSLIRLWRLTSSGNTIYF.

CDR3: CASASMGEQYF. The CDR3 coding sequence is TGTGCCAGCGCTAGCATGGGAGAGCAGTACTTC. The rearrangement joins TRBV27 to TRBJ2-7, with a tentative D call TRBD2 (5 bases). CDR1 and CDR2 (germline): MNHEY, SMNVEV (reference sequence). Trimming took off 8 bases at V and 7 bases at J, with 12 bases between the two ends. The CDR3 consists of 11 residues.